A selection of T cell receptor beta chains follows, all from one sample in a study of blood T cell repertoires in COVID-19. Profiled with immunoSEQ multiplex PCR; TCRdb holds only in-frame clones, not every one. This sample has fewer than 80,000 clones, with around 74% found just once. The sequencing sample was made of peripheral blood. The source of these receptors is a woman aged 80 or over with acute or convalescent COVID-19. Both conserved end residues are part of each CDR3. D genes are given only for firm matches. The listing skips clone size in some rows; elsewhere it reads once, few, many or a size class.

clone_size	v_call	cdr3_length	d_call	j_call	cdr3_nt	cdr3_aa
NA	TRBV5-6	15	NA	TRBJ1-2	TGTGCCAGCAGCTTGGCCGGGTTGCAGACCTATGGCTACACCTTC	CASSLAGLQTYGYTF
NA	TRBV6-1	14	NA	TRBJ1-2	TGTGCCAGCAGTGAACCTGGGGCCACCTATGGCTACACCTTC	CASSEPGATYGYTF
few	TRBV12-3/TRBV12-4	13	NA	TRBJ1-2	TGTGCCACCGTCATTTCGGGGGGCTATGGCTACACCTTC	CATVISGGYGYTF
few	TRBV10-2	15	TRBD2	TRBJ2-7	TGCGCCAGCAGTGAGTCCTCCGGGAGGACGGACGAGCAGTACTTC	CASSESSGRTDEQYF
NA	TRBV19	13	NA	TRBJ2-3	TGTGCCACCCTTAACAGGGGCACAGATACGCAGTATTTT	CATLNRGTDTQYF
few	TRBV5-1	14	NA	TRBJ2-7	TGCGCCAGCAGCCCCGGGACAAACAACTACGAGCAGTACTTC	CASSPGTNNYEQYF
NA	TRBV13	17	TRBD1	TRBJ1-3	TGTGCCAGCAGCTTAGAGGGGGACAGCCTCTCTGGAAACACCATATATTTT	CASSLEGDSLSGNTIYF
few	TRBV30	14	NA	TRBJ1-2	TGTGCCTGGAGTGTGGGAGGGGTGAATCATGGCTACACCTTC	CAWSVGGVNHGYTF
NA	TRBV7-9	14	NA	TRBJ1-2	TGTGCCAGCAGCTTAGGGAGCCCTGGTTATGGCTACACCTTC	CASSLGSPGYGYTF
NA	TRBV7-9	13	NA	TRBJ1-1	TGTGCCAGCAGCTTAGGGGAGGACACTGAAGCTTTCTTT	CASSLGEDTEAFF
NA	TRBV28	16	NA	TRBJ1-3	TGTGCCAGCAGTTTACGATACAGGGCGGCTGGAAACACCATATATTTT	CASSLRYRAAGNTIYF
NA	TRBV14	13	NA	TRBJ2-7	TGTGCCAGCAGCCAAGTCGGGGTCTACGAGCAGTACTTC	CASSQVGVYEQYF
NA	TRBV7-6	15	TRBD1	TRBJ2-7	TGTGCCAGCAGCCCCGGGGACAGGGGTCCCTACGAGCAGTACTTC	CASSPGDRGPYEQYF
NA	TRBV11-2	16	TRBD1	TRBJ1-1	TGTGCCAGCAGCTTAGAGACAGGGCCTCCGAACACTGAAGCTTTCTTT	CASSLETGPPNTEAFF
NA	TRBV4-3	13	NA	TRBJ2-7	TGCGCCAGCAGCCAAGATAGAGGGTACGAGCAGTACTTC	CASSQDRGYEQYF
once	TRBV7-2	15	NA	TRBJ2-7	TGTGCCAGCAGCTTTACAGGGATGGCCCCCTACGAGCAGTACTTC	CASSFTGMAPYEQYF
NA	TRBV30	14	NA	TRBJ1-2	TGTGCCTGGAGTGTTGGACAGTTTAACTATGGCTACACCTTC	CAWSVGQFNYGYTF